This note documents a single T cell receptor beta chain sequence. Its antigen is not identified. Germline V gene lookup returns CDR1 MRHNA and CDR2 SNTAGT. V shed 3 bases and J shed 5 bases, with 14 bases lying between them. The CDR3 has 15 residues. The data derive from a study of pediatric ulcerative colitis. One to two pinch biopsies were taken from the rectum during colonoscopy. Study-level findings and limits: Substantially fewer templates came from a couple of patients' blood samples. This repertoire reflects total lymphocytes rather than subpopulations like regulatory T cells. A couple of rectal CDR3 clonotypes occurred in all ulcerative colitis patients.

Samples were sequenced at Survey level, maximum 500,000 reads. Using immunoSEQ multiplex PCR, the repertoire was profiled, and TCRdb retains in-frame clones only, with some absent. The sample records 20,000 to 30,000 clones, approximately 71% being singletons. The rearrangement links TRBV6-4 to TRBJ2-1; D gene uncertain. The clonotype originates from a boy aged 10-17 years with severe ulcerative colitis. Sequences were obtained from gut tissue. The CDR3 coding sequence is TGTGCCAGCAGTGAGTTTTTGTGGCAGCACAATGAGCAGTTCTTC. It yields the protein CASSEFLWQHNEQFF.